This entry is about one T cell receptor beta chain. Its antigen is unknown. Just one base apart from a much larger clone, this may be a read error. The data derive from a study of identical twins. Study-wide points: Surplus twin overlap in beta out-of-frame sequences was less pronounced.

TCRdb processed the 5' RACE reads anew with MiXCR; each CDR3 protein has one entry. The sample consists of about 160,000 distinct CDR3 sequences, around 3.4% of them appearing once. Material: memory T cells sorted from blood. The clonotype comes from a man aged 18 to 35 in good health.

The CDR3 DNA reads as TGTGCCAGCAGTTGGGGGACAGGGTATGGCGATCAGCAGTTCTTC. Its protein is CASSWGTGYGDQQFF. The chain has TRBV6-5 and TRBJ2-1; 9 bases are a match to TRBD1. Trimming cost V 4 bases and J 11 bases; bases outside gene matches: 12. Per germline, CDR1 MNHEY and CDR2 SVGAGI. The CDR3 runs 15 residues.